This T cell receptor beta chain is from a study of low-dose radiotherapy and immunotherapy resistance in tumors. Whole-study context: Participants in Cohort 2 were given 1 Gy per fraction every two weeks, for 13 Gy over 26 weeks. Both drugs were delivered intravenously to patients (nivolumab 240 mg every two weeks and ipilimumab 1 mg/kg every six weeks). Daily, from cycle 1 day 1 and for four cycles, patients took oral aspirin 300 mg.

This CDR3 is 17 amino acids long. The V and J ends lost 6 bases and 1 base respectively, with 21 bases between them. Germline assignment: CDR1 MNHEY and CDR2 SVGEGT. The table lists this clonotype with many counts. Noted time point: before trial treatment. TRAV- and TRBV-specific primers, spanning alpha and beta chains, primed first-strand cDNA. TCR amplification used roughly 18 PCR cycles, a constant-region primer and a V-primer adapter. The isolated mRNA underwent amplification through in vitro transcription. TCRdb itself ran the reads through MiXCR, one entry per CDR3 protein. Found here are 55,000 to 80,000 distinct CDR3 sequences, less than 30% of them singletons; the top ten hold 5.5% to 8.5%.

This chain links TRBV6-2 or TRBV6-3 with TRBJ1-1; TRBD1 is a possible D gene (5 bases). Material: PBMCs, obtained before treatment. This TCR was sampled from a male donor with rectosigmoid adenocarcinoma. CDR3 region: CASRLLLSGLTNTEAFF. The CDR3 coding sequence is TGTGCCAGCAGACTCCTATTATCGGGACTGACGAACACTGAAGCTTTCTTT.